This T cell receptor beta chain was sequenced in a study of OX40 agonist ivuxolimab in advanced cancers. General notes on the study: The costimulatory receptor OX40 (CD134) was targeted by ivuxolimab, a fully human IgG2 agonistic monoclonal antibody. The paper covers the monotherapy dose-escalation part of the phase I ivuxolimab trial, which included N of about 50 patients. Of the roughly 54 patients in dose escalation, some 20 had hepatocellular carcinoma, some 15 had melanoma, 9 had renal cell carcinoma and 9 had head and neck cancer. Intravenous ivuxolimab was administered to patients every 2 weeks at six dose levels: 0.01, 0.1, 0.3, 1.5, 3 and 10 mg/kg. In the dose-escalation cohort, approximately 83% of patients were male, and the mean age was roughly 60 years with a range of roughly 20 to 85. Peripheral TCRbeta sequencing aimed to test whether ivuxolimab altered TCR sequence diversity and caused clonal T-cell expansion. Patients were allowed to have had prior anti-PD-1, anti-PD-L1 or anti-CTLA-4 therapy, and 40% of the dose-escalation patients had previously received checkpoint inhibitors. Partial responses were achieved by three dose-escalation patients, of whom one had hepatocellular carcinoma and two had cutaneous melanoma. The research as a whole found: In the 0.1-3.0 mg/kg groups, partial responders had among the lowest normalized peripheral clonal expansion, particularly in CD8+ T cells. At doses of 0.1 to 3.0 mg/kg, clonal expansion of both CD4+ and CD8+ T cells in blood was seen between baseline and week 6. Low levels of normalized T-cell clonal expansion were also seen in some nonresponding patients. The antigen specificity of the clonally expanded peripheral T cells was not determined. On average, CD8+ T cells showed more expanded clones than CD4+ T cells after ivuxolimab.

The trial excluded patients who had a history of autoimmune disease or were on systemic immunosuppression. Peripheral blood for TCR sequencing was drawn from every dose cohort at baseline, at cycle 4 day 1 and at cycle 7 day 1. The samples were drawn from a first-in-human, open-label, multicenter phase I dose-escalation trial of ivuxolimab. Adults with locally advanced or metastatic melanoma, renal cell, hepatocellular, or head and neck squamous cell carcinoma were enrolled in the trial. Before TCR sequencing, CD4+ T cells and CD8+ T cells from peripheral blood were sorted into separate populations. With respect to this clone: Its antigen is still unknown. Within one base of it there is no much larger clone, and no base qualities were kept.

CDR1 and CDR2 were assigned from the germline V gene as MNHNS and SASEGT. V is pruned by 2 bases and J by 7 bases, leaving 9 bases of the junction without a gene match. Counted from cysteine to phenylalanine, this CDR3 has 15 amino acids. Only the CDR3 portion is preserved as DNA: 45 bases, with reading frame beginning at the first base. Genomic DNA was isolated from the sorted cells so that the TCRbeta CDR3 region could be sequenced. The immunoSEQ Assay was used to sequence the TCRbeta CDR3 regions. The immuneACCESS repertoire file appears here via TCRdb, limited to in-frame rearrangements. These files lack a portion of the clones; in checked studies, under half of the deficit traces to unresolved V genes, and the cause of the others is not known. The sample table contains more than 35,000 clones; only one count was recorded for more than 70% of them. The top ten hold 8% to 10% of the sample.

Here the sequenced sample was CD4+ or CD8+ T cells sorted from blood, taken in a trial of the OX40 agonist ivuxolimab. The V and J segments used are TRBV6-1 and TRBJ2-5, and 8 junctional nucleotides match TRBD1. This receptor was identified in an adult with an advanced solid tumor such as melanoma, head and neck, liver or kidney cancer. The bases are TGTGCCAGCAGTGAACAGACAGGGGTGCGCGGGACCCAGTACTTC. Its coded protein is CASSEQTGVRGTQYF.